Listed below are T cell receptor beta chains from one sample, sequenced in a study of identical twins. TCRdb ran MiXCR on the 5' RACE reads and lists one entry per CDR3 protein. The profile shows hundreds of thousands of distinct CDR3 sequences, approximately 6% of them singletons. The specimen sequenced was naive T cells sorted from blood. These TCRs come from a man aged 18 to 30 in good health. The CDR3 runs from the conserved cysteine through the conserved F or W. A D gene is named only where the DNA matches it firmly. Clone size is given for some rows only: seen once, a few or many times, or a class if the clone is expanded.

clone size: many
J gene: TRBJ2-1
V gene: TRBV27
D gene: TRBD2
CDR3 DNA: TGTGCCAGCAGTCCGGGGACTAGCGGGAGGTATGAGCAGTTCTTC
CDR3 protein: CASSPGTSGRYEQFF

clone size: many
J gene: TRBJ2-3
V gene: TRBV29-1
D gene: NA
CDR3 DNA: TGCAGCGTTGAAGAAGGCCCGGGCGGGGTCGATACGCAGTATTTT
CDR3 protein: CSVEEGPGGVDTQYF

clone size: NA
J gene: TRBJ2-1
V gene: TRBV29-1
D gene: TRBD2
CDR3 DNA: TGCAGCGTCACCCGGGACGCAGGACTAGCGGCCTCCTACAATGAGCAGTTCTTC
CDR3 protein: CSVTRDAGLAASYNEQFF

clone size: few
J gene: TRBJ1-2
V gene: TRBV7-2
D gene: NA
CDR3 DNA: TGTGCCAGCAGATCCGCAGTAAGCTACACCTTC
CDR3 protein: CASRSAVSYTF

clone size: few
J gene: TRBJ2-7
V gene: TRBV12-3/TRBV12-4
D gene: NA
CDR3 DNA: TGTGCCAGCAGCCACTCCCCGCTCGAGCAGTACTTC
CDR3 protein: CASSHSPLEQYF

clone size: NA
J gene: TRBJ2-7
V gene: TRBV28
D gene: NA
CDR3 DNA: TGTGCCAGCAGCCAACCGGGGGTAGGCGCTGACGAGCAGTACTTC
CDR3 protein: CASSQPGVGADEQYF

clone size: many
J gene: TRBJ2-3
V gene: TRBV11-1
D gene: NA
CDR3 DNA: TGTGCCAGCAGCTTAGGACCGCCCATCTTCCCAGATACGCAGTATTTT
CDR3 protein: CASSLGPPIFPDTQYF

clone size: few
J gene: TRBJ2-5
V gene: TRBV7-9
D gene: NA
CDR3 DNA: TGTGCCAGCAGACGGGAGAAGACCCAGTACTTC
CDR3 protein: CASRREKTQYF

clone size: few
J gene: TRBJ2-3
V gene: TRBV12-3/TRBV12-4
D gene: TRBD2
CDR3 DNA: TGTGCCAGCACTTCAACGACCCGACTAGCGGGAGGGGATACGCAGTATTTT
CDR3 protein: CASTSTTRLAGGDTQYF

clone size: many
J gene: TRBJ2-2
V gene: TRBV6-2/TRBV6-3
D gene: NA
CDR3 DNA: TGTGCCAGCAGTTACCAAAGATCCGGGGAGCTGTTTTTT
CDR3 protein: CASSYQRSGELFF

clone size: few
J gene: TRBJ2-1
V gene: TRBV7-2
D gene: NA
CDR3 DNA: TGTGCCAGCAGCTTAGGTTACGGGAATGAGCAGTTCTTC
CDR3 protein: CASSLGYGNEQFF